The entry below gives a single T cell receptor (beta chain) sequence along with its context. Its matching antigen is unknown. This entry is derived from a study of T cells in tuberculosis. Study at large: CD1B tetramers identified T cells specific for mycobacterial lipid GMM. In South Africa, adults with active tuberculosis were compared with IGRA-negative and latently infected IGRA-positive adolescents. General study findings and limits: Active tuberculosis alpha repertoires lay closer to GMM-specific TCRs than controls'. Using the GMM-specific repertoire gave nearly 90% accuracy versus over 60% with motifs.

Clones were read by immunoSEQ multiplex PCR, and TCRdb kept only the in-frame ones, dropping some. The sample lists tens of thousands of clones, 75% to 95% occurring once. Time point described: new active TB diagnosis, blood taken before or within 7 days of starting treatment. CDR1 MGHDK and CDR2 SYGVNS come from the germline V gene. V lost 3 bases and J lost 6, with 17 bases in between. CDR3 size: 15 residues. This sequence originates from an adult with tuberculosis. The chain employs TRBV25-1 and TRBJ1-1, with a weak D call TRBD1 (6 bases). This specimen consisted of PBMCs, obtained at tuberculosis diagnosis. In DNA, the CDR3 is TGTGCCAGCAGTGATTCGTCCAGGGGAAGGTCTGAAGCTTTCTTT. Translating gives CASSDSSRGRSEAFF.